This TCR beta chain was found in a study of shared clonotypes between healthy human individuals. Per the germline V gene, CDR1 is SGHTA and CDR2 is FQGNSA. V lost 0 bases to trimming and J lost 9 bases, with 14 bases between them. The CDR3 length is 14 residues. Sequenced by immunoSEQ multiplex PCR; TCRdb stores in-frame clones only, minus some. Here the sample spans around 1.1 million clones, 75% to 80% being singletons. The V and J genes are TRBV7-2 and TRBJ2-5; D is perhaps TRBD1 (5 bases). The sequencing sample was made of memory CD4+ T cells from PBMCs. The subset was: CD45RA-negative fraction. The receptor's source is a man between 18 and 35 years old in good health. Some clones in this sample may be carry-over from other donors' samples. The CDR3: CASSLAQGTWAQYF. The CDR3 coding sequence is TGTGCCAGCAGCTTAGCGCAGGGTACATGGGCCCAGTACTTC. Full variable domain (rest looked up from reference TRBV7-2 and TRBJ2-5): GAGVSQSPSNKVTEKGKDVELRCDPISGHTALYWYRQSLGQGLEFLIYFQGNSAPDKSGLPSDRFSAERTGGSVSTLTIQRTQQEDSAVYLCASSLAQGTWAQYFGPGTRLLVL.